Below, 27 T cell receptor beta chains from the same sample are listed, as sequenced in a study of cytomegalovirus exposure and HLA in healthy donors. The study ran its PCR with 60 Vbeta and 13 Jbeta primers. Produced via immunoSEQ multiplex PCR; TCRdb's table is partial and in-frame only. The sample holds approximately 120,000 clones, more than 75% seen once. The sample comprised PBMCs. The receptors here all came from an older woman in good health and CMV-seropositive.

The sample holds a few counts of this clone. The genes are TRBV19 and TRBJ2-6; tentative D call: TRBD1 (5 bases). This CDR3 is 16 amino acids long. V was clipped by 6 bases and J by 0 bases, with 12 bases between them. CDR1 LNHDA and CDR2 SQIVND come from the germline V gene (reference sequence). This chain's CDR3 is CASSKAGLSGANVLTF. CDR3 bases: TGTGCCAGTAGCAAAGCAGGGCTCTCTGGGGCCAACGTCCTGACTTTC.

The rearrangement uses TRBV4-2 and TRBJ1-2, with a tentative D call TRBD1 (5 bases). CDR1 LGHNA and CDR2 YNFKEQ come from the germline V gene. This CDR3 has 15 amino acids. V gave up 4 bases and J gave up 0 bases, with 12 bases separating them. The CDR3 bases are TGTGCCAGCAGCCGCGGGACGCCAACTAACTATGGCTACACCTTC. Protein: CASSRGTPTNYGYTF.

The V and J genes are TRBV14 and TRBJ1-4; possible D gene TRBD1, 6 bases. This CDR3 is built from 15 residues. V was pared by 4 bases and J by 2 bases, with 11 bases between. From germline, CDR1 is SGHDN and CDR2 FVKESK. Here the CDR3 reads CASSPQRGTNEKLFF. The CDR3, as DNA: TGTGCCAGCAGCCCCCAGAGGGGGACTAATGAAAAACTGTTTTTT.

The rearrangement joins TRBV7-2 to TRBJ2-6, with a tentative D call TRBD2 (5 bases). Germline V gives CDR1 SGHTA, CDR2 FQGNSA. V was shortened by 5 bases and J by 4 bases, with 12 bases between the two germline ends. The CDR3 length is 15 residues. The DNA of the CDR3 is TGTGCCAGCAGCCCGGGGAGTACCGGGGCCAACGTCCTGACTTTC. Its translation: CASSPGSTGANVLTF.

The rearrangement links TRBV7-3 to TRBJ1-5; D is uncertain. V lost 4 bases to trimming and J lost 0 bases, with 4 bases between them. CDR1 is SGHTA, CDR2 FQGTGA, per germline. The CDR3 is 13 residues long. CDR3 in DNA: TGTGCCAGCAGCTCCAATAGCAATCAGCCCCAGCATTTT. Its protein is CASSSNSNQPQHF.

The chain carries TRBV14 and TRBJ2-3; possibly TRBD2 for D (7 bases). Germline values: CDR1 SGHDN, CDR2 FVKESK. Trimming took 3 bases from V and 2 from J, leaving 18 bases between them. The CDR3 runs to 17 residues. The CDR3 sequence is CASSHAGLHRDTDTQYF. In DNA, the CDR3 is TGTGCCAGCAGCCACGCGGGACTACACAGGGACACAGATACGCAGTATTTT. The variable domain in full, completed from reference TRBV14 and TRBJ2-3, reads EAGVTQFPSHSVIEKGQTVTLRCDPISGHDNLYWYRRVMGKEIKFLLHFVKESKQDESGMPNNRFLAERTGGTYSTLKVQPAELEDSGVYFCASSHAGLHRDTDTQYFGPGTRLTVL.

V and J are TRBV7-2 and TRBJ2-7, with D tentatively TRBD2 (6 bases). Per germline, CDR1 SGHTA and CDR2 FQGNSA. V gave up 3 bases and J gave up 2 bases, with 14 bases separating them. The length of the CDR3 is 15 residues. The CDR3 coding sequence is TGTGCCAGCAGCTTGGGGCTAGCGTCAACCTACGAGCAGTACTTC. Its protein product is CASSLGLASTYEQYF.

V usage is TRBV7-9 and J usage is TRBJ2-3; D possibly corresponds to TRBD2 (6 bases). The CDR3 runs to 13 residues. The V and J ends lost 3 bases and 4 bases respectively, with 8 bases between them. CDR1 and CDR2 from the germline V gene are SEHNR and FQNEAQ (reference sequence). CDR3 residues: CASSFGTSDTQYF. CDR3 bases: TGTGCCAGCAGCTTCGGGACTTCAGATACGCAGTATTTT.

This chain connects TRBV11-2 to TRBJ1-2; 8 bases align to TRBD1. This CDR3 is 15 amino acids long. Trimming cost V 4 bases and J 6 bases; bases outside gene matches: 10. The germline gives CDR1 SGHAT, CDR2 FQNNGV. CDR3 sequence: CASSSTKDREDGYTF. Written as DNA, the CDR3 is TGTGCCAGCAGCTCCACCAAGGACAGGGAAGATGGCTACACCTTC. Supplemented by reference TRBV11-2 and TRBJ1-2, the full variable domain reads EAGVAQSPRYKIIEKRQSVAFWCNPISGHATLYWYQQILGQGPKLLIQFQNNGVVDDSQLPKDRFSAERLKGVDSTLKIQPAKLEDSAVYLCASSSTKDREDGYTFGSGTRLTVV.

J is TRBJ1-4 and V is TRBV7-9, with D possibly matching TRBD1 (5 bases). Germline CDR1 and CDR2: SEHNR and FQNEAQ (reference sequence). V was pared by 6 bases and J by 0 bases, with 11 bases between. The CDR3 contains 15 residues. CDR3 loop: CASREGSATNEKLFF. The DNA for the CDR3 is TGTGCCAGCAGGGAGGGGTCTGCAACTAATGAAAAACTGTTTTTT.

This clone occurred a few times. The genes are TRBV19 and TRBJ1-2; D call uncertain. Germline V CDR1 and CDR2: LNHDA, SQIVND (reference sequence). The CDR3 length is 11 residues. Trimming removed 2 bases at V and 7 bases at J, with 5 bases between. CDR3 sequence reads: CASSITSGYTF. As DNA, the CDR3 is TGTGCCAGTAGTATAACATCTGGCTACACCTTC.

Notes on this clone: Other nucleotide sequences from this sample produce the same CDR3. The chain uses TRBV5-1 and TRBJ1-1; D perhaps matches TRBD1 (6 bases). V shed 0 bases and J shed 3 bases, with 9 bases lying between them. The CDR3 runs to 14 residues. Looked up from germline, CDR1 is SGHRS and CDR2 is YFSETQ. CDR3 amino acids: CASSLGQGYTEAFF. For the CDR3, the DNA is TGCGCCAGCAGCTTGGGGCAGGGGTACACTGAAGCTTTCTTT.

This clone was observed a single time. The J gene is TRBJ2-3, the V gene TRBV5-1; D not resolved. V was clipped by 0 bases and J by 0 bases, with 5 bases between them. The germline V gene encodes CDR1 SGHRS and CDR2 YFSETQ. This CDR3 comprises 14 residues. The CDR3 coding sequence is TGCGCCAGCAGCTTGGGAACTAGCACAGATACGCAGTATTTT. It codes for CASSLGTSTDTQYF.

V and J are TRBV18 and TRBJ2-1; D is unresolved. CDR3 length equals 15 residues. Germline V gene data show CDR1 as KGHSH and CDR2 as LQKENI. V was pared by 3 bases and J by 0 bases, with 9 bases between. Written as DNA, the CDR3 is TGTGCCAGCTCACCCCAGAAAAGCTCCTACAATGAGCAGTTCTTC. Its translation is CASSPQKSSYNEQFF.

J is TRBJ1-3 and V is TRBV11-2; perhaps TRBD1 as D (6 bases). This CDR3 contains 17 residues. CDR1 SGHAT and CDR2 FQNNGV come from the germline V gene. The V end lost 5 bases, the J end lost 0 bases, and 17 bases lay between the germline ends. CDR3: CASSLLQGRPSGNTIYF. The CDR3 nucleotides are TGTGCCAGCAGCCTACTACAGGGTCGCCCCTCTGGAAACACCATATATTTT.

Only one count was recorded for this clone. The genes are TRBV6-6 and TRBJ1-4; maybe TRBD1 (6 bases). This CDR3 has 14 residues. Trimming took 8 bases from V and 6 from J, leaving 16 bases between them. Germline-derived CDR1 and CDR2 are MNHNY and SVGAGI (reference sequence). The chain's CDR3 is CASGFRAGDEKLFF. For the CDR3, the DNA is TGTGCCAGCGGATTTCGGGCAGGGGATGAAAAACTGTTTTTT.

The V gene is TRBV6-4, the J gene TRBJ1-5, with 9 bases that match TRBD1. The CDR3 length is 14 residues. With 10 bases clipped from V and 3 bases from J, the junction kept 7 bases outside the gene matches. The germline CDR1 and CDR2 sequences are MRHNA and SNTAGT. DNA of the CDR3: TGTGCCACTTTGGGGGACAGGGCCAATCAGCCCCAGCATTTT. It yields the protein CATLGDRANQPQHF.

This clone occurred once. The rearrangement links TRBV19 to TRBJ1-5, with 9 nucleotides matching TRBD1. J gave up 4 bases and V 6 bases, and 4 bases lay outside the gene matches. CDR1 LNHDA and CDR2 SQIVND come from the germline V gene (reference sequence). This CDR3 region has 14 residues. The CDR3 sequence: CASRSGTGNQPQHF. Written as DNA, the CDR3 is TGTGCCAGTAGGTCCGGGACAGGGAATCAGCCCCAGCATTTT.

The CDR3 nucleotides read TGCGCCAGCAGCCCAAGGACAGGGTATAACTATGGCTACACCTTC. As protein: CASSPRTGYNYGYTF. The chain combines TRBV5-1 with TRBJ1-2; 8 nucleotides match TRBD1. The length of the CDR3 is 15 residues. Germline V gene sequence: CDR1 SGHRS, CDR2 YFSETQ. With V trimmed by 4 bases and J by 1 base, 6 bases remained unmatched.

The V call is TRBV6-1, the J call TRBJ1-2; tentatively, D is TRBD1 (6 bases). Trimming stripped 5 bases from V and 7 bases from J, with 14 bases between. The CDR3 is made up of 13 amino acids. CDR1 and CDR2 from the germline V gene are MNHNS and SASEGT. The CDR3 coding sequence is TGTGCCAGCAGTATAGCGGGGGCGCGTGGCTACACCTTC. Translation: CASSIAGARGYTF.

The V gene is TRBV28, the J gene TRBJ1-5; tentative D call: TRBD1 (6 bases). V was trimmed by 7 bases and J by 6 bases, leaving 19 bases between them. CDR3 length: 15 residues. Germline loops: CDR1 MDHEN, CDR2 SYDVKM. The CDR3 nucleotides read TGTGCCAGCACCCTCAGGGACACCCCGGTTCAGCCCCAGCATTTT. Protein product: CASTLRDTPVQPQHF.

The chain combines TRBV19 with TRBJ1-6; D is unclear. Germline assignment: CDR1 LNHDA and CDR2 SQIVND (reference sequence). V gave up 8 bases and J gave up 7 bases, with 15 bases separating them. The CDR3 has 14 amino acids. CDR3 sequence (DNA): TGTGCCAGTGGAGTCGGCAGTTCCAATTCACCCCTCCACTTT. Its translation: CASGVGSSNSPLHF. The full variable domain, its missing parts supplied by reference TRBV19 and TRBJ1-6, is DGGITQSPKYLFRKEGQNVTLSCEQNLNHDAMYWYRQDPGQGLRLIYYSQIVNDFQKGDIAEGYSVSREKKESFPLTVTSAQKNPTAFYLCASGVGSSNSPLHFGNGTRLTVT.

This chain joins TRBV7-6 and TRBJ2-2; D not certain. Germline lookup yields CDR1 SGHVS and CDR2 FNYEAQ. The ends were cut back, 2 bases at V and 0 bases at J, with 16 bases in the middle. The CDR3 is 18 amino acids. The CDR3: CASSLSPRRQSNTGELFF. The DNA of the CDR3 is TGTGCCAGCAGCTTAAGTCCTAGGCGGCAGTCGAACACCGGGGAGCTGTTTTTT. Using reference TRBV7-6 and TRBJ2-2 for the parts outside the CDR3, the full variable domain is GAGVSQSPRYKVTKRGQDVALRCDPISGHVSLYWYRQALGQGPEFLTYFNYEAQQDKSGLPNDRFSAERPEGSISTLTIQRTEQRDSAMYRCASSLSPRRQSNTGELFFGEGSRLTVL.

This clone came up a few times. V and J are TRBV2 and TRBJ1-5; tentatively, D is TRBD1 (5 bases). CDR3 size: 12 residues. Germline values: CDR1 SNHLY, CDR2 FYNNEI. V was clipped by 4 bases and J by 8 bases, with 9 bases between them. CDR3 loop: CASSAPREPQHF. CDR3 sequence (DNA): TGTGCCAGCAGTGCCCCCAGGGAGCCCCAGCATTTT.

This rearrangement joins TRBV5-4 to TRBJ2-6; TRBD1 agrees at 9 bases. This CDR3 is 18 amino acids long. CDR1 and CDR2 (germline): SGHNT, YYREEE (reference sequence). Trimming cost V 2 bases and J 1 base; bases outside gene matches: 7. CDR3 in DNA: TGTGCCAGCAGCTTTGGGACAGGGTGGATGTCTGGGGCCAACGTCCTGACTTTC. It translates to CASSFGTGWMSGANVLTF.

This chain connects TRBV5-1 to TRBJ1-4, with D uncertain. V was trimmed by 4 bases and J by 0 bases, leaving 19 bases between them. Germline-derived CDR1 and CDR2 are SGHRS and YFSETQ. The CDR3 length is 18 residues. DNA of the CDR3: TGCGCCAGCAGCCCCCAGGTAATCGCCGTTGCAACTAATGAAAAACTGTTTTTT. It encodes CASSPQVIAVATNEKLFF.

This chain connects TRBV6-1 to TRBJ1-5; D might be TRBD1 (5 bases). The CDR3 loop spans 15 amino acids. Germline lookup yields CDR1 MNHNS and CDR2 SASEGT. Between the trimmed V and J ends, which lost 2 bases and 3 bases, there was a span of 11 bases. CDR3 protein: CASSEYGGYNQPQHF. The CDR3 bases are TGTGCCAGCAGTGAATATGGGGGGTACAATCAGCCCCAGCATTTT.